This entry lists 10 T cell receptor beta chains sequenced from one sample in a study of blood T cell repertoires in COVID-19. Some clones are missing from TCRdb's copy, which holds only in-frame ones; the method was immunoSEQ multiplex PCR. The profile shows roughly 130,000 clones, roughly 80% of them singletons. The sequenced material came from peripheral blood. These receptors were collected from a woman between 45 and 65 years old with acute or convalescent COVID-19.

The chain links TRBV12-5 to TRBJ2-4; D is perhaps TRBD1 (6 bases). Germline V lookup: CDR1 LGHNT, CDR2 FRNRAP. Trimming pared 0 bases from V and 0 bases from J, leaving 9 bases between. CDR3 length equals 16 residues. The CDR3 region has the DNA TGTGCTAGTGGTTTGGTAACAGGGTTAGCCAAAAACATTCAGTACTTC. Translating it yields CASGLVTGLAKNIQYF.

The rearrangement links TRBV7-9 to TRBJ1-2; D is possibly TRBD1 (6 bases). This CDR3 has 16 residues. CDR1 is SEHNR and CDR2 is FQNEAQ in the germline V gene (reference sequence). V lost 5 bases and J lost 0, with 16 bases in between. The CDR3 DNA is TGTGCCAGCAGCCGGACAGAACAAAGAGCTAACTATGGCTACACCTTC. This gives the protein CASSRTEQRANYGYTF.

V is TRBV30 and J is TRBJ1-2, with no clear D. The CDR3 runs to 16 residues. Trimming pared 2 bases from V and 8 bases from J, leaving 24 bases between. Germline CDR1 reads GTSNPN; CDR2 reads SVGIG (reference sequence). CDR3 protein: CAWSPTGEKHSGGYTF. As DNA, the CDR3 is TGTGCCTGGAGTCCCACCGGGGAGAAGCATTCGGGCGGCTACACCTTC.

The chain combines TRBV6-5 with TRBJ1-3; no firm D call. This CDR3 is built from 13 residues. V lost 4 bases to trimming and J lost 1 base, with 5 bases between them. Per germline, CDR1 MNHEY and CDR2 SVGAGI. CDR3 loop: CASSLYSGNTIYF. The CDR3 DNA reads TGTGCCAGCAGTTTATATTCTGGAAACACCATATATTTT.

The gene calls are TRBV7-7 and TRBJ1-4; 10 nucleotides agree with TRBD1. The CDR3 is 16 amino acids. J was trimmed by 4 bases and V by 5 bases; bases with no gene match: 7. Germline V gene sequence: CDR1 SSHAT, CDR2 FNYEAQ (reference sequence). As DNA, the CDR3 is TGTGCCAGCAGCCCCGGGACAGGGGTCTATAATGAAAAACTGTTTTTT. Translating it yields CASSPGTGVYNEKLFF. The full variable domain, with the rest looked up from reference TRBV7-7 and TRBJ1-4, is GAGVSQSPRYKVTKRGQDVTLRCDPISSHATLYWYQQALGQGPEFLTYFNYEAQPDKSGLPSDRFSAERPEGSISTLTIQRTEQRDSAMYRCASSPGTGVYNEKLFFGSGTQLSVL.

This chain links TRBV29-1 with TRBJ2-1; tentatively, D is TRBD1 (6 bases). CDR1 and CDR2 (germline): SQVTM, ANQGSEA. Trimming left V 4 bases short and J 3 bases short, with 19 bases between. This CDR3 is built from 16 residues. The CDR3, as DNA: TGCAGCGTTGGATCCGGGACACCCTACAACTACAATGAGCAGTTCTTC. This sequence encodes CSVGSGTPYNYNEQFF.

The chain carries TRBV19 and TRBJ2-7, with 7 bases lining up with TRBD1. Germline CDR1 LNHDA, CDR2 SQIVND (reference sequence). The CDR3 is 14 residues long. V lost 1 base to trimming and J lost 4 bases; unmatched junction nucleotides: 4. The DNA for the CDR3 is TGTGCCAGTAGTATAGGCCCAGGGGGTTACGAGCAGTACTTC. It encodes CASSIGPGGYEQYF. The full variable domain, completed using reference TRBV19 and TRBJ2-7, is DGGITQSPKYLFRKEGQNVTLSCEQNLNHDAMYWYRQDPGQGLRLIYYSQIVNDFQKGDIAEGYSVSREKKESFPLTVTSAQKNPTAFYLCASSIGPGGYEQYFGPGTRLTVT.

Here the CDR3 DNA reads TGTGCCAGCAGCTTGACGGGGGTTTCCTACGAGCAGTACTTC. Translation: CASSLTGVSYEQYF. The rearrangement uses TRBV7-6 and TRBJ2-7; TRBD2 might be the D (6 bases). Germline V gene data show CDR1 as SGHVS and CDR2 as FNYEAQ. CDR3 length equals 14 residues. Trimming cost V 3 bases and J 1 base, with 10 bases left between them. Together with reference TRBV7-6 and TRBJ2-7, the CDR3 gives the full variable domain: GAGVSQSPRYKVTKRGQDVALRCDPISGHVSLYWYRQALGQGPEFLTYFNYEAQQDKSGLPNDRFSAERPEGSISTLTIQRTEQRDSAMYRCASSLTGVSYEQYFGPGTRLTVT.

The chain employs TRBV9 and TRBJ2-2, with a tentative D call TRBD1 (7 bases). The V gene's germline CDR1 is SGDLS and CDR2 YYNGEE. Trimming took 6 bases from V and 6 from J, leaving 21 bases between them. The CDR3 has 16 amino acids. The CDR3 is CASTVGARGEAGELFF. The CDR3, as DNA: TGTGCCAGCACCGTTGGGGCCAGGGGGGAAGCCGGGGAGCTGTTTTTT.

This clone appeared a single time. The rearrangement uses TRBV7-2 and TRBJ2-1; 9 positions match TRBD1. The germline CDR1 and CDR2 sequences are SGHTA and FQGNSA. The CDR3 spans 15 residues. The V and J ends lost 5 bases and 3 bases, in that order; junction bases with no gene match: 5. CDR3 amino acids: CASSVDRGVYNEQFF. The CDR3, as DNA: TGTGCCAGCAGCGTAGACAGGGGGGTCTACAATGAGCAGTTCTTC.